This T cell receptor beta chain was found in a study of regulatory and conventional T cells in RAG deficiency. Study findings and constraints: Omenn patients showed >85% Treg-Tconv overlap and shorter CDR3 lengths. Control T-cell subsets had markedly higher Shannon entropy and lower Simpson indices than RAG-deficient patients. In Omenn syndrome, sorted "Tregs" may be peripherally activated cells.

This table comes from immunoSEQ multiplex PCR, and its TCRdb copy is limited to in-frame clones, with some not included. Among about 50,000 clones, just under 90% were seen once, and the ten largest hold about 0.53%. Genomic DNA came from blood conventional CD4+ T cells gated CD25-low CD127-high. As concerns this clone: Its antigen is currently unknown.

CDR3 size: 15 residues. Germline CDR1 reads PRHDT; CDR2 reads FYEKMQ (reference sequence). The V end lost 5 bases, the J end lost 3 bases, and 15 bases lay between the germline ends. The sample was also linked to a second study, of regulatory T cells. That publication notes: Amplification used 52 TRBV primers and 13 TRBJ primers. Patient repertoires had restricted TRB V-J pairs and skewed V and J usage, most in Tregs.

The sequenced sample consisted of CD4+ effector T cells sorted from blood. V gene TRBV13 combines with J gene TRBJ2-3, with D possibly TRBD2 on 6 matching bases. This TCR was sampled from a human donor in good health. CDR3 bases: TGTGCCAGCAGCCCGGGACTGGAGGAAACAGATACGCAGTATTTT. Amino acids: CASSPGLEETDTQYF.